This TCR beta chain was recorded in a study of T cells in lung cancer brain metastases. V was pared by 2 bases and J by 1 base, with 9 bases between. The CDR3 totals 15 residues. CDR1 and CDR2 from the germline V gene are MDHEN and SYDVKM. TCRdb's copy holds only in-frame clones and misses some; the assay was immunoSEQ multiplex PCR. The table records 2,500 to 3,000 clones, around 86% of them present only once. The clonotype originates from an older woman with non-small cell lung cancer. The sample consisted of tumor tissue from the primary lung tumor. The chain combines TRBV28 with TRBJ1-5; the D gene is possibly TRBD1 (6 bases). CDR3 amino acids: CASSLARGSNQPQHF. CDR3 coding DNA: TGTGCCAGCAGTTTAGCCAGGGGAAGCAATCAGCCCCAGCATTTT. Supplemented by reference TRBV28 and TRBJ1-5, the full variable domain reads DVKVTQSSRYLVKRTGEKVFLECVQDMDHENMFWYRQDPGLGLRLIYFSYDVKMKEKGDIPEGYSVSREKKERFSLILESASTNQTSMYLCASSLARGSNQPQHFGDGTRLSIL.